This T cell receptor (beta chain) derives from a study of blood T cell repertoires in COVID-19. Study in general: COVID-19 samples collected from the United States, Italy and Spain covered acute and convalescent phases. T cells, B-cell-depleted T cells, or PBMCs provided the cDNA or gDNA that served as material.

Authors' analysis steps: Estimation of nucleated cell counts relied on the amplification of reference gene primers. Profiling relied on immunoSEQ multiplex PCR, and the TCRdb table lists in-frame clones only, not all of them. The V and J calls and clone size were taken over from that table, and D and trimming were inferred from the DNA. The table has 42,000 or so clones, approximately 90% seen once. CDR1 and CDR2 (germline): KGHSH, LQKENI. The CDR3 length is 14 residues. V was clipped by 3 bases and J by 4 bases; unmatched bases: 6. The chain links TRBV18 to TRBJ2-7; TRBD1 matches 7 bases. The source is a human donor in a cohort sampled during active COVID-19. Sequencing was carried out using peripheral blood. The CDR3 coding sequence is TGTGCCAGCTCACCGGCACAGGGGCCATACGAGCAGTACTTC. It is translated as CASSPAQGPYEQYF.